This T cell receptor beta chain is drawn from a study of lymphopenia after photon versus proton radiotherapy. This CDR3 has 16 residues. The ends lost 7 bases at V and 1 base at J; junction bases unmatched: 6. Germline lookup yields CDR1 MNHNY and CDR2 SVGAGI (reference sequence). In its sample, this clone was seen once. Its matching antigen is unknown. The assay was immunoSEQ multiplex PCR, and TCRdb's table has in-frame clones only and misses some. Among 4,500 to 6,500 clones listed, about 88% were seen once. The study's findings and limits: Only patients who died were analyzed for survival; proton advantage is unproven.

This clonotype was obtained from a man aged 25 to 40 with gastric cancer. The chain couples TRBV6-6 to TRBJ2-3; TRBD2 agrees at 12 bases. The sequences come from peripheral blood, collected from a patient treated with photon-based radiotherapy. The DNA for the CDR3 is TGTGCCAGCACCTTAAGACTAGCGGGGGGCACAGATACGCAGTATTTT. Its translation is CASTLRLAGGTDTQYF.